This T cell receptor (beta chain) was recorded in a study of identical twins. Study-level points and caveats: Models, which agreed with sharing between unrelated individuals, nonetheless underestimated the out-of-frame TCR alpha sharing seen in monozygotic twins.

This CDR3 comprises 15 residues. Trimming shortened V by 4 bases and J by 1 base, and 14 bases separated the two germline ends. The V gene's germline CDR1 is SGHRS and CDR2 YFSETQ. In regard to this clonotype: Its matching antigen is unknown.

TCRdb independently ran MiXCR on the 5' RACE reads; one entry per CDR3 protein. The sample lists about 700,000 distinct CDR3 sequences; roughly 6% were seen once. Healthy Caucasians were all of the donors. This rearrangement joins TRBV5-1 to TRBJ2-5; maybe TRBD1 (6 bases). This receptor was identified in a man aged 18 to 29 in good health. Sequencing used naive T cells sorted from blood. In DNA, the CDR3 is TGCGCCAGCAGCGCCCAGGTGGGGGCCCAAGAGACCCAGTACTTC. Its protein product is CASSAQVGAQETQYF.